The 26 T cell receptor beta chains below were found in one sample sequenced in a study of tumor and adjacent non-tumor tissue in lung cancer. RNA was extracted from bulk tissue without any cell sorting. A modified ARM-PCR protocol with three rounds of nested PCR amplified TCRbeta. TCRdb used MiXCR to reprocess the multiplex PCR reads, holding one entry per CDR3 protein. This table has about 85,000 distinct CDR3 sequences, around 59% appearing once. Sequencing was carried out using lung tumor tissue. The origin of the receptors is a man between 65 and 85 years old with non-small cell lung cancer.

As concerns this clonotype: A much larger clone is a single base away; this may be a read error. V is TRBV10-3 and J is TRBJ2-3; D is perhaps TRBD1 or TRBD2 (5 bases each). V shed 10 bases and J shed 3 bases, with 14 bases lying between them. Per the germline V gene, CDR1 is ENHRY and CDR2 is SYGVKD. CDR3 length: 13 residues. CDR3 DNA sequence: TGTGCCACCCAAGGGGACGGGACAGATACGCAGTATTTT. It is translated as CATQGDGTDTQYF.

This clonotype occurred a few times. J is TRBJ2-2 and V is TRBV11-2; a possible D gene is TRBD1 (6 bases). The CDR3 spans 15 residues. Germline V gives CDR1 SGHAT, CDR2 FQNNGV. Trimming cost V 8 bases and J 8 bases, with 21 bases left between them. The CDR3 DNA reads TGTGCCAGCGGTCACCACAGGGCAGGCACTGGGGAGCTGTTTTTT. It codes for CASGHHRAGTGELFF.

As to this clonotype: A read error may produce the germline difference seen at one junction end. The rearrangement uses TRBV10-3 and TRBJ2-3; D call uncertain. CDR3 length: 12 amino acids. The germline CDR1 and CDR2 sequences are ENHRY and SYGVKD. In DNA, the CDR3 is TGTGGCATCAATGAAGGCACAGATACGCAGTATTTT. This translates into CGINEGTDTQYF.

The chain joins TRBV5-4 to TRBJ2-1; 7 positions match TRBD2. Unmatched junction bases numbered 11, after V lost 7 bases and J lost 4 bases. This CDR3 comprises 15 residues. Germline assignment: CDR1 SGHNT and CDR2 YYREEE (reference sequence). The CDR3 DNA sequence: TGTGCCAGCGGCCCTGCGGGGGAAAGATACAATGAGCAGTTCTTC. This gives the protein CASGPAGERYNEQFF.

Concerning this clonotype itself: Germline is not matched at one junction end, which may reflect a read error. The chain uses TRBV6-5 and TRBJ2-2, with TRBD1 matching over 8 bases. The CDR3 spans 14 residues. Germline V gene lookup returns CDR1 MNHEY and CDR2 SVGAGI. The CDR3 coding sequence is TGTGCCGGCAGTTACTGGACAGGGCGCGGGGAGCTGTTTTTT. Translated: CAGSYWTGRGELFF.

The CDR3 sequence is CASSFGGDRGGYQPQHF. The CDR3 DNA follows: TGTGCCAGCAGCTTCGGGGGGGACAGGGGAGGATATCAGCCCCAGCATTTT. The chain employs TRBV7-9 and TRBJ1-5; 10 nucleotides line up with TRBD1. V trimming: 3 bases; J trimming: 5 bases; junction bases outside the gene matches: 10. Per the germline V gene, CDR1 is SEHNR and CDR2 is FQNEAQ (reference sequence). The CDR3 is 17 residues long.

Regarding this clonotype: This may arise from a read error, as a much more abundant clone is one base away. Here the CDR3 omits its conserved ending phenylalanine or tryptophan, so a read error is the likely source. The CDR3 DNA sequence: TGCAGTGCTAGCCCCAACCCCCAGGGGATAAATGAAAAACTGTTTTCT. Translating gives CSASPNPQGINEKLFS. The chain recombines TRBV20-1 with TRBJ1-4; D may be TRBD1 (6 bases). Trimming removed 3 bases from V and 5 bases from J, with 19 bases in between. Per the germline V gene, CDR1 is DFQATT and CDR2 is SNEGSKA (reference sequence). There are 16 residues in the CDR3.

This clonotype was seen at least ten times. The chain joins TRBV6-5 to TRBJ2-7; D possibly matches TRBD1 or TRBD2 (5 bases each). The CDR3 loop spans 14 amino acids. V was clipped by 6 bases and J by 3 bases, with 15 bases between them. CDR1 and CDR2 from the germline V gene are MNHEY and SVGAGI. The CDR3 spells CASSRTQGLYEQYF. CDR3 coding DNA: TGTGCCAGCAGCCGGACTCAGGGCCTCTACGAGCAGTACTTC.

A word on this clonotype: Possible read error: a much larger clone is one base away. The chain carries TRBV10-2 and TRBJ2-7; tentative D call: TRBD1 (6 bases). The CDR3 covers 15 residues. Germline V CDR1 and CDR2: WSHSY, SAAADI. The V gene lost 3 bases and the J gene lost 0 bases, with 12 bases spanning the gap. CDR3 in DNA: TGCGCCAGCAGTGACTGGACAGCCTACTCCTACGAGCAGTACTTC. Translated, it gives CASSDWTAYSYEQYF.

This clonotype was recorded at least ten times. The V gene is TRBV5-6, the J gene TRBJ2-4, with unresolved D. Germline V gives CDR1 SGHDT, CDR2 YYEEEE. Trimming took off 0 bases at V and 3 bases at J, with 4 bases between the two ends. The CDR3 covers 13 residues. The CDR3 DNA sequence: TGTGCCAGCAGCTTGGTTAGCAAAAACATTCAGTACTTC. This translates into CASSLVSKNIQYF.

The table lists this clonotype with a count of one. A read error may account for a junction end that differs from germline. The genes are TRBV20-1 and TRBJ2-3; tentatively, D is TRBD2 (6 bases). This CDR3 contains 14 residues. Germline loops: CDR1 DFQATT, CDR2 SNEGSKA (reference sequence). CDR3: CSDIGGTRTDTQYF. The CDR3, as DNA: TGCAGTGACATTGGGGGGACCCGCACGGATACGCAGTATTTT.

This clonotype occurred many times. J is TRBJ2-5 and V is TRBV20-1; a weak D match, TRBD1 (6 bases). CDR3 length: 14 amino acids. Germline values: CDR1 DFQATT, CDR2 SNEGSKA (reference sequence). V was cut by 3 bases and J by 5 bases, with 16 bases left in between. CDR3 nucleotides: TGCAGTGCTAGTGTCAGGGGTTGGGCCGAGACCCAGTACTTC. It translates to CSASVRGWAETQYF.

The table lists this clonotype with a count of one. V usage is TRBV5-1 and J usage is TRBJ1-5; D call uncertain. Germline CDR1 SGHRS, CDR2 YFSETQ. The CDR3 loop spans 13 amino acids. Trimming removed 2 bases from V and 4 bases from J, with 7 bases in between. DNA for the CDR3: TGCGCCAGCAGCTTCGGGCGGAATCAGCCCCAGCATTTT. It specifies CASSFGRNQPQHF.

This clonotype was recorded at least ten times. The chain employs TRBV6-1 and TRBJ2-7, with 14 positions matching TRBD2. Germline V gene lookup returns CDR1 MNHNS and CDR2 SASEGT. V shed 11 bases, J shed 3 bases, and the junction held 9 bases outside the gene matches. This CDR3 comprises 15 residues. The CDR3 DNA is TGTGCCGCCGGGACTAGCGGGAGCCCCGTCTACGAGCAGTACTTC. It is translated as CAAGTSGSPVYEQYF.

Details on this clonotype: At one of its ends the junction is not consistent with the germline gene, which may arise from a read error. CDR3 nucleotides: TGTACCAGCAGTTTTTCGCAAGCGGGGCAAGAGACCCAGTACTTC. As protein: CTSSFSQAGQETQYF. V is TRBV6-5 and J is TRBJ2-5, with 7 bases fitting TRBD2. The CDR3 sequence is 15 residues long. Germline V lookup: CDR1 MNHEY, CDR2 SVGAGI.

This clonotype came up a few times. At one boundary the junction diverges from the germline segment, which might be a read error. For the CDR3, the DNA is TGTGCCAGCAACTTAGGGACAGGGACCAATCAGCCCCAGTATTTT. This codes for CASNLGTGTNQPQYF. V is TRBV11-1 and J is TRBJ1-5; 9 nucleotides align to TRBD1. With the DNA end fitting TRBJ2-3 better, the J assignment may be wrong. Germline values: CDR1 SGHAT, CDR2 FQDESV (reference sequence). This CDR3 has 15 residues.

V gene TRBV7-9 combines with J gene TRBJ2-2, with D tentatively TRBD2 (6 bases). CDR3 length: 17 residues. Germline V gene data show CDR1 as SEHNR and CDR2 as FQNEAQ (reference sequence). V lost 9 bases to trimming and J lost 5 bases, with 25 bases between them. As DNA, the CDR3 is TGTGCCAGTAGCCATGGGCTAACGGGAGTCGGAACCGGGGAGCTGTTTTTT. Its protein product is CASSHGLTGVGTGELFF.

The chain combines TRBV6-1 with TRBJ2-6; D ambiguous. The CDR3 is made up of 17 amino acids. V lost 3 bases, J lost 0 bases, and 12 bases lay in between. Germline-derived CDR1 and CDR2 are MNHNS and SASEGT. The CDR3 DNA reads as TGTGCCAGCAGTGACTGTGGATTGCTCTCTGGGGCCAACGTCCTGACTTTC. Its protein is CASSDCGLLSGANVLTF.

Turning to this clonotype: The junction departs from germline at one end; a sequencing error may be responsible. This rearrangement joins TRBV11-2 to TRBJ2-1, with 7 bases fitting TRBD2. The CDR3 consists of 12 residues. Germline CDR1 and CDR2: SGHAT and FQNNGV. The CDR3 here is CDSSSDGGGQFF. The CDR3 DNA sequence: TGTGACAGCAGCTCCGACGGCGGGGGGCAGTTCTTC. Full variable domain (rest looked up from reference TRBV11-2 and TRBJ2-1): EAGVAQSPRYKIIEKRQSVAFWCNPISGHATLYWYQQILGQGPKLLIQFQNNGVVDDSQLPKDRFSAERLKGVDSTLKIQPAKLEDSAVYLCDSSSDGGGQFFGPGTRLTVL.

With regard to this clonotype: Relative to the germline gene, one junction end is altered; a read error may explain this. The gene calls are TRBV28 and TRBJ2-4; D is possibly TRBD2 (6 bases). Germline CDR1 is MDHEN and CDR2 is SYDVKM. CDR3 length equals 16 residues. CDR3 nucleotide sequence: TGTGCCAGCAGGCGTCCCGGGACTCCAGCCAAAAACGTTCAGTACTTC. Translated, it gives CASRRPGTPAKNVQYF.

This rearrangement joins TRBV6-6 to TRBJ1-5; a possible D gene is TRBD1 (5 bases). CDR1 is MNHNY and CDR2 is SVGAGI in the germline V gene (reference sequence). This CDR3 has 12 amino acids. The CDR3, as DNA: TGTATCAGCAGGCAGGGTGATCAGCCCCAGCATTTT. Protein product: CISRQGDQPQHF.

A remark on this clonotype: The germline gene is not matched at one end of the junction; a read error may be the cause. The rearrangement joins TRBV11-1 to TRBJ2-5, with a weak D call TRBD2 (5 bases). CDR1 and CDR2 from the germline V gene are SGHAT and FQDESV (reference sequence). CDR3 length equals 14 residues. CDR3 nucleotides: TGCGCCAGTAGCTTAGCCACTAGGCAAGAGACCCGGTACTTC. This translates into CASSLATRQETRYF.

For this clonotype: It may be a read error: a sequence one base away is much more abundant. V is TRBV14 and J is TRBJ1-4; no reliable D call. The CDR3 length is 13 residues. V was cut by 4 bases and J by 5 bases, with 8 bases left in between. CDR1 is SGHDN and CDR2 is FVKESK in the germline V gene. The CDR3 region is CASSRRRNEKLFF. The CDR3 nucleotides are TGTGCCAGCAGCCGCAGGCGGAATGAAAAACTGTTTTTT.

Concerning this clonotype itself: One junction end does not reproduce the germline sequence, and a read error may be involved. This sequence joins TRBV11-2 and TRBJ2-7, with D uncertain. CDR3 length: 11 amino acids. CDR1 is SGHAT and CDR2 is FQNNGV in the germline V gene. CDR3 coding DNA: TGTGCCAGCAGAGAAAGCTACGAGCAGTATTTC. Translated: CASRESYEQYF. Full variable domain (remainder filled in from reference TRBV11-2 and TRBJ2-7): EAGVAQSPRYKIIEKRQSVAFWCNPISGHATLYWYQQILGQGPKLLIQFQNNGVVDDSQLPKDRFSAERLKGVDSTLKIQPAKLEDSAVYLCASRESYEQYFGPGTRLTVT.

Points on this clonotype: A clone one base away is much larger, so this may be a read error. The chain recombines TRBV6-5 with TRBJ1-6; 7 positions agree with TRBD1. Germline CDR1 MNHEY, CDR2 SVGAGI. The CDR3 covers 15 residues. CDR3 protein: CTSSTTGTENSPLHF. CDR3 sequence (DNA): TGTACCAGCAGTACTACCGGGACAGAAAATTCACCCCTCCACTTT.

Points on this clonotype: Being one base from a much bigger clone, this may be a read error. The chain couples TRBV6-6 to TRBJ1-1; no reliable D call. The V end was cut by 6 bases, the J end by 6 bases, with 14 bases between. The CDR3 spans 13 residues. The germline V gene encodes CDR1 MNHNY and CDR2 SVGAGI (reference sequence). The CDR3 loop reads CASRATEGAEAFF. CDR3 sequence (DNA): TGTGCCAGCAGAGCGACGGAGGGCGCTGAAGCTTTCTTT.